This TCR beta chain emerged from a study of Ad26.COV2.S vaccination and SARS-CoV-2 variants. General study points: The TCR breadth and depth analyses may have understated or missed part of the total T cell responses.

In its sample, this clone was seen a few times. Its matching antigen is unknown. CDR3 length equals 15 residues. CDR1 and CDR2 (germline): MNHEY, SMNVEV (reference sequence). Trimming removed 2 bases from V and 5 bases from J, with 15 bases in between. The protocol was immunoSEQ multiplex PCR, while the TCRdb copy is restricted to in-frame clones and leaves out a portion. The sample yields some 370,000 clones, 83% seen once. Treatment reported: around 19 received Ad26.COV2.S at low or high dose, single or two shots; about 5 received placebo; per-sample allocation not given. On day 63 after the first injection, vaccine and placebo recipients gave samples.

This material consisted of peripheral blood, taken in a trial of Ad26.COV2.S vaccine versus placebo. This TCR derives from a person between 18 and 65 years old who received the Ad26.COV2.S COVID-19 vaccine or a placebo. The rearrangement joins TRBV27 to TRBJ1-1; D is uncertain. The CDR3 reads CASSLTGRMGTEAFF. The DNA of the CDR3 is TGTGCCAGCAGTTTAACTGGGCGTATGGGGACTGAAGCTTTCTTT.